This T cell receptor (beta chain) was identified in a study of molecular identifiers for immune sequencing clone quantification. Previously described methods and listed TCR primers produced bulk TCR libraries. TCRdb re-derived calls from the PCR reads in MiXCR, one entry per CDR3 protein. The profile shows more than 550,000 distinct CDR3 sequences, 25% of them singletons. This clonotype occurred a few times. Its matching antigen is unknown. Sorted naive CD8 T cells were those defined as CD8+CD4-CCR7+CD45RA+. Study results and caveats: Clones carrying above 20 RNA copies accounted for over 98% of effector molecules, under 1% in naive cells. Reports indicate spiked Jurkat TCR RNA from one cell could be found among around 970,000 naive cells.

The receptor comes from a human donor in good health. Some libraries in this study had Jurkat cell RNA spiked in. The sample comprised naive CD8+ T cells from blood, with Jurkat cell RNA spiked in. Sample subset: FACS-sorted CD8+CD4-CCR7+CD45RA+ naive T cells.

CDR3: CSANPWRAGVEQFF. In DNA form, the CDR3 reads TGCAGTGCTAACCCTTGGAGAGCGGGAGTTGAGCAGTTCTTC. The chain is built from TRBV20-1 and TRBJ2-1, with 8 bases fitting TRBD2. Losses at the gene ends were 4 bases for V and 9 bases for J; bases not matched to a gene: 11. The CDR3 is 14 amino acids. Germline assignment: CDR1 DFQATT and CDR2 SNEGSKA (reference sequence).